Each of the 21 T cell receptor beta chains below was sequenced from the same sample in a study of metastatic and nonmetastatic thyroid tumors. TCRdb reanalyzed the PCR reads with MiXCR. The sample has around 26,000 clones, roughly 13% seen once. All patients were treatment-naive before thyroid surgery. The source material was blood. The source of these receptors is a female donor with papillary thyroid cancer or a benign thyroid nodule (not recorded which). Some clones in this sample may be carry-over from other donors' samples.

In its sample, this clone was seen many times. The chain is built from TRBV7-6 and TRBJ2-5, with TRBD1 matching over 9 bases. The germline CDR1 and CDR2 sequences are SGHVS and FNYEAQ. The CDR3 is 15 amino acids. V was pared by 4 bases and J by 5 bases, with 8 bases of the junction left unmatched. This CDR3 is CASSSPQGAGETQYF. The CDR3 DNA reads as TGTGCCAGCAGCTCACCACAGGGGGCGGGGGAGACCCAGTACTTC.

The V and J genes are TRBV3-1 and TRBJ1-1; unclear D gene. Germline CDR1 LGHDT, CDR2 YNNKEL (reference sequence). The CDR3 has 14 amino acids. Trimming took 7 bases from V and 0 from J, leaving 12 bases between them. In DNA, the CDR3 is TGTGCCAGCAAGGGCAGTAGCATGAACACTGAAGCTTTCTTT. It is translated as CASKGSSMNTEAFF.

This clone came up many times. V usage is TRBV10-2 and J usage is TRBJ2-2; perhaps D is TRBD1 or TRBD2 (5 bases each). The V gene lost 5 bases and the J gene lost 1 base, with 11 bases spanning the gap. Germline V gene data show CDR1 as WSHSY and CDR2 as SAAADI. The CDR3 has 15 amino acids. The CDR3 DNA is TGCGCCAGCAGTTGGGACCCTAGGAACACCGGGGAGCTGTTTTTT. It encodes CASSWDPRNTGELFF.

This chain links TRBV19 with TRBJ1-3; 9 positions agree with TRBD1. CDR3 length equals 17 residues. J gave up 3 bases and V 7 bases, and 13 bases lay outside the gene matches. CDR1 is LNHDA and CDR2 is SQIVND in the germline V gene (reference sequence). The CDR3 loop is CASTDRGDMARGNTIYF. The CDR3 DNA reads as TGTGCCAGTACTGACAGGGGGGACATGGCCCGTGGAAACACCATATATTTT.

This clone came up a few times. This chain uses TRBV6-4 with TRBJ2-7; D gene ambiguous. V lost 6 bases and J lost 3, with 15 bases in between. The CDR3 runs to 14 residues. CDR1 and CDR2 (germline): MRHNA, SNTAGT. The CDR3 is CASSLGSASYEQYF. The CDR3 DNA reads as TGTGCCAGCAGCTTAGGAAGCGCCAGCTACGAGCAGTACTTC.

This clone was detected ten times or more. The chain has TRBV2 and TRBJ1-4; D gene ambiguous. The CDR3 runs 13 residues. Germline V gene lookup returns CDR1 SNHLY and CDR2 FYNNEI. The V gene lost 5 bases and the J gene lost 5 bases, with 9 bases spanning the gap. In DNA form, the CDR3 reads TGTGCCAGCAGTCTGCAGATAAATGAAAAACTGTTTTTT. Residues: CASSLQINEKLFF. The variable domain in full, with the rest retrieved from reference TRBV2 and TRBJ1-4, is EPEVTQTPSHQVTQMGQEVILRCVPISNHLYFYWYRQILGQKVEFLVSFYNNEISEKSEIFDDQFSVERPDGSNFTLKIRSTKLEDSAMYFCASSLQINEKLFFGSGTQLSVL.

This clone was detected ten times or more. This chain joins TRBV5-1 and TRBJ2-3; D may be TRBD1 (6 bases). Looked up from germline, CDR1 is SGHRS and CDR2 is YFSETQ. This CDR3 has 14 amino acids. The V gene lost 6 bases and the J gene lost 3 bases, with 14 bases spanning the gap. The DNA for the CDR3 is TGCGCCAGCAATAGGAGGACAGATACAGATACGCAGTATTTT. Protein product: CASNRRTDTDTQYF. The variable domain in full, with the rest retrieved from reference TRBV5-1 and TRBJ2-3, is KAGVTQTPRYLIKTRGQQVTLSCSPISGHRSVSWYQQTPGQGLQFLFEYFSETQRNKGNFPGRFSGRQFSNSRSEMNVSTLELGDSALYLCASNRRTDTDTQYFGPGTRLTVL.

This chain links TRBV2 with TRBJ1-6; D is undetermined. V was shortened by 6 bases and J by 2 bases, with 14 bases between the two germline ends. Germline CDR1 and CDR2: SNHLY and FYNNEI. The CDR3 is 16 amino acids. The CDR3 nucleotides are TGTGCCAGCAGCGCAGACTCGGGAGCCTATAATTCACCCCTCCACTTT. Translating gives CASSADSGAYNSPLHF.

This clone appeared many times. One end of the junction fails to match germline, which may point to a read error. The rearrangement links TRBV2 to TRBJ2-7; D may match TRBD1 or TRBD2 (6 bases each). Germline CDR1 is SNHLY and CDR2 is FYNNEI. The CDR3 has 17 amino acids. CDR3 sequence reads: CASRIDGGHYSSYERYF. CDR3 nucleotides: TGTGCCAGCAGGATAGACGGGGGCCATTATAGCTCCTACGAGCGGTACTTC.

This clone occurred many times. This sequence joins TRBV5-1 and TRBJ2-3; perhaps TRBD1 as D (5 bases). CDR3 length: 16 amino acids. The V end lost 4 bases, the J end lost 4 bases, and 19 bases lay between the germline ends. The germline V gene has CDR1 SGHRS and CDR2 YFSETQ. The CDR3 is CASSDLGQGRADTQYF. DNA of the CDR3: TGCGCCAGCAGCGATCTAGGGCAGGGAAGGGCAGATACGCAGTATTTT. The full variable domain, in which reference TRBV5-1 and TRBJ2-3 provide the parts outside the CDR3, is KAGVTQTPRYLIKTRGQQVTLSCSPISGHRSVSWYQQTPGQGLQFLFEYFSETQRNKGNFPGRFSGRQFSNSRSEMNVSTLELGDSALYLCASSDLGQGRADTQYFGPGTRLTVL.

V usage is TRBV20-1 and J usage is TRBJ1-1; 7 bases line up with TRBD1. V gave up 4 bases and J gave up 2 bases; unmatched junction bases: 10. The CDR3 spans 15 residues. The germline V gene has CDR1 DFQATT and CDR2 SNEGSKA (reference sequence). CDR3 sequence reads: CSATPGTADNTEAFF. CDR3 DNA: TGCAGTGCTACACCCGGGACAGCCGACAACACTGAAGCTTTCTTT.

This clone is labeled as medium-sized. V usage is TRBV28 and J usage is TRBJ2-2; 8 positions match TRBD1. The CDR3 spans 17 residues. Germline CDR1 is MDHEN and CDR2 is SYDVKM. The V and J ends lost 5 bases and 2 bases, in that order; junction bases with no gene match: 10. CDR3 region: CASSPPQGAQNTGELFF. The DNA of the CDR3 is TGTGCCAGCAGTCCACCTCAGGGGGCTCAAAACACCGGGGAGCTGTTTTTT.

In this sample, this clone turned up many times. The chain couples TRBV7-9 to TRBJ2-5; D is unclear. The V gene's germline CDR1 is SEHNR and CDR2 FQNEAQ (reference sequence). The V and J ends lost 4 bases and 1 base respectively, with 13 bases between them. There are 15 residues in the CDR3. The CDR3 coding sequence is TGTGCCAGCAGCTCCCCCCCCCCTCTCCAAGAGACCCAGTACTTC. As protein: CASSSPPPLQETQYF. Filled out from reference TRBV7-9 and TRBJ2-5, the complete variable domain reads DTGVSQNPRHKITKRGQNVTFRCDPISEHNRLYWYRQTLGQGPEFLTYFQNEAQLEKSRLLSDRFSAERPKGSFSTLEIQRTEQGDSAMYLCASSSPPPLQETQYFGPGTRLLVL.

This clone was seen repeatedly, ten times or more. The chain links TRBV20-1 to TRBJ2-7, with a possible D match to TRBD1 (6 bases). This CDR3 comprises 13 residues. Germline lookup yields CDR1 DFQATT and CDR2 SNEGSKA (reference sequence). V lost 1 base and J lost 4, with 11 bases in between. In DNA, the CDR3 is TGCAGTGCTAGAGCCCAGGGGTCGTACGAGCAGTACTTC. Protein sequence: CSARAQGSYEQYF.

This clone was counted ten times or more. The V call is TRBV2, the J call TRBJ2-5, with a weak D call TRBD2 (5 bases). CDR1 and CDR2 (germline): SNHLY, FYNNEI. V gave up 2 bases and J gave up 5 bases, with 24 bases separating them. CDR3 length: 18 residues. This CDR3 is CASSETWIPAGRRETQYF. Here the CDR3 DNA reads TGTGCCAGCAGTGAAACCTGGATCCCGGCGGGCCGTAGGGAGACCCAGTACTTC.

This clone was picked up many times. The CDR3 DNA reads TGTGCCAGCAGCTTAAGGGCTAGCGGGTTCGACTACAATGAGCAGTTCTTC. Its protein is CASSLRASGFDYNEQFF. V and J are TRBV7-8 and TRBJ2-1; TRBD2 aligns across 8 bases. CDR3 length: 17 residues. Trimming cost V 2 bases and J 3 bases; bases outside gene matches: 9. CDR1 and CDR2 (germline): SGHVS, FQNEAQ.

This clone was detected ten times or more. The genes are TRBV20-1 and TRBJ2-3; TRBD2 aligns across 8 bases. V lost 6 bases and J lost 1; bases outside the gene matches: 6. CDR3 size: 14 residues. Germline V gene sequence: CDR1 DFQATT, CDR2 SNEGSKA (reference sequence). Here the CDR3 DNA reads TGCAGTGCCCCGGGAGGGTTTGGCACAGATACGCAGTATTTT. This encodes CSAPGGFGTDTQYF.

This clone showed up many times. V usage is TRBV6-5 and J usage is TRBJ1-1; D is uncertain. The germline CDR1 and CDR2 sequences are MNHEY and SVGAGI. Trimming removed 0 bases at V and 5 bases at J, with 10 bases between. This CDR3 contains 14 residues. In nucleotides, the CDR3 is TGTGCCAGCAGTTACTCTGTTGGTAAGACTGAAGCTTTCTTT. Translation: CASSYSVGKTEAFF.

In its sample, this clone ranks as medium-sized. The chain joins TRBV6-1 to TRBJ1-6, with D unclear. The germline CDR1 and CDR2 sequences are MNHNS and SASEGT. The CDR3 is made up of 16 amino acids. Trimming shortened V by 3 bases and J by 0 bases, and 9 bases separated the two germline ends. The CDR3 loop is CASSDGRSSYNSPLHF. CDR3 DNA sequence: TGTGCCAGCAGTGATGGTCGGAGCTCCTATAATTCACCCCTCCACTTT.

This clone was recorded at least ten times. The gene calls are TRBV11-2 and TRBJ2-2, with D perhaps TRBD2 (6 bases). The germline V gene encodes CDR1 SGHAT and CDR2 FQNNGV. The V end lost 1 base, the J end lost 5 bases, and 17 bases lay between the germline ends. The CDR3 sequence is 17 residues long. The CDR3: CASSLGGGTWMTGELFF. DNA for the CDR3: TGTGCCAGCAGCTTAGGTGGCGGGACGTGGATGACCGGGGAGCTGTTTTTT.

This clone was detected many times. The genes are TRBV3-1 and TRBJ2-1; 15 bases match TRBD2. The CDR3 is 18 amino acids. Germline trimming cut 4 bases from V and 8 bases from J; bases unmatched to any gene: 12. In germline, CDR1 is LGHDT, CDR2 YNNKEL (reference sequence). This chain's CDR3 is CASSPGTSGRPNDYEQFF. CDR3 DNA sequence: TGTGCCAGCAGCCCTGGGACTAGCGGGAGGCCCAATGATTATGAGCAGTTCTTC.